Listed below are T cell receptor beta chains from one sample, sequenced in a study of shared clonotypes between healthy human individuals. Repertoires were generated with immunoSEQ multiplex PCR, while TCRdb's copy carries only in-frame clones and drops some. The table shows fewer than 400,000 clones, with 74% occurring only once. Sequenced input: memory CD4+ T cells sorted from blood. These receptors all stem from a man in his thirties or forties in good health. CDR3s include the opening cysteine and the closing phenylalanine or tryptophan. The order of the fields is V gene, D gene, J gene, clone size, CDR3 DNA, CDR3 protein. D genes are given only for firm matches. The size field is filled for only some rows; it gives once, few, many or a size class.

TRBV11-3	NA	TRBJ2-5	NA	TGTGCCAGCAGCTTGAGTTATGTCGAGACCCAGTACTTC	CASSLSYVETQYF
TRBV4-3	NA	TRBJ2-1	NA	TGCGCCAGCAGCCAAGATCTTTTCCTAGGAGGTCTGTTCTTC	CASSQDLFLGGLFF
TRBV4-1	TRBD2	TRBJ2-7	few	TGCGCCAGCAGCCAAGCGGGGGGGCAATCCTACGAGCAGTACTTC	CASSQAGGQSYEQYF
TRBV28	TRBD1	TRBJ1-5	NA	TGTGCCAGCAGTAGACAGGGGGGCAATCAGCCCCAGCATTTT	CASSRQGGNQPQHF
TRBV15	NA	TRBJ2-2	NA	TGTGCCACCAGCGTAGGGCGGGGAAAGAACACCGGGGAGCTGTTTTTT	CATSVGRGKNTGELFF
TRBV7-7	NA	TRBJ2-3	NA	TGTGCTAGCAGCCACGGGGCGCGGGATACGCAGTATTTT	CASSHGARDTQYF
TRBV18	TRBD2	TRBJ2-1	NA	TGTGCCAGCTCACCACCGGGACTAGCGGGAGGTACCTACAATGAGCAGTTCTTC	CASSPPGLAGGTYNEQFF
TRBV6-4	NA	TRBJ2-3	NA	TGTGCCAGCAGTGACCAGGGGAATACGCAGTATTTT	CASSDQGNTQYF
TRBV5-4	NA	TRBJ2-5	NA	TGTGCCAGCAGCTTTTTCACTGGCGGACAAGAGACCCAGTACTTC	CASSFFTGGQETQYF
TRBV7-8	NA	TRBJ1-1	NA	TGTGCCAGCAGCGGCACAGGGCCCACTGAAGCTTTCTTT	CASSGTGPTEAFF
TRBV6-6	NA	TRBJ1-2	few	TGTGCCAGCAGAGTAGCGAACTATGGCTACACCTTC	CASRVANYGYTF
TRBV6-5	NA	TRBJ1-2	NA	TGTGCCAGCATGGGATCAGCAGGGCTAGGTGGCTACACCTTC	CASMGSAGLGGYTF
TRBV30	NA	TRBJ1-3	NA	TGTGCCTGGAATGGGGGAAGCTCTGGAAACACCATATATTTT	CAWNGGSSGNTIYF
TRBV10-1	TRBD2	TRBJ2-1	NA	TGCGCCAGCAGTCTAGCGGGAGGCGGACCCAATGAGCAGTTCTTC	CASSLAGGGPNEQFF
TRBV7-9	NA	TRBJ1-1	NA	TGTGCCAGCAGCTTAGGGGGGTCCGACACTGAAGCTTTCTTT	CASSLGGSDTEAFF
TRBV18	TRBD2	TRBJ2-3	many	TGTGCCAGCTCGCGGGACTACGGAGGCACAGATACGCAGTATTTT	CASSRDYGGTDTQYF
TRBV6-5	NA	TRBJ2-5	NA	TGTGCCAGCAGTCCTTATCTGCAGGGCGAAGAGACCCAGTACTTC	CASSPYLQGEETQYF
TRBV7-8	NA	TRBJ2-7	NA	TGTGCCAGCAGTACGGGACTCCAAAACTCCTACGAGCAGTACTTC	CASSTGLQNSYEQYF
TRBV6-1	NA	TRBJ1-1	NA	TGTGCCAGCAGTGAAGAGGGAGCAGCACTGAACACTGAAGCTTTCTTT	CASSEEGAALNTEAFF
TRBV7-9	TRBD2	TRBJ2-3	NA	TGTGCCAGCAGCCGGAGCGGGGGCTCCGATACGCAGTATTTT	CASSRSGGSDTQYF
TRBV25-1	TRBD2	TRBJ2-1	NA	TGTGCCAGCAGTGAAGGCGGGGGACAGTTCTTC	CASSEGGGQFF
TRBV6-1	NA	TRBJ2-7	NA	TGTGCCAGCAGTGAAAGGGCTCAGGGGACCCATACCTACGAGCAGTACTTC	CASSERAQGTHTYEQYF
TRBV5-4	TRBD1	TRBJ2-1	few	TGTGCCAGCAGCCCCACAGGGGGAAAGCTAAATGAGCAGTTCTTC	CASSPTGGKLNEQFF
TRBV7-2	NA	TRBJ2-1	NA	TGTGCCAGCAGCTTAAGCCCATGGCTAGGGGGATACAATGAGCAGTTCTTC	CASSLSPWLGGYNEQFF
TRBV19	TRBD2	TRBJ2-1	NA	TGTGCCAGTACGGGACTAGCGGGGTACAATGAGCAGTTCTTC	CASTGLAGYNEQFF
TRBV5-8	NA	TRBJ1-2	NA	TGTGCCAGCAGCACGCTCCTCTATGGCTACACCTTC	CASSTLLYGYTF
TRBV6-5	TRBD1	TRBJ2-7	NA	TGTGCCAGCAGTTATTCCGACAGGGGCTACGAGCAGTACTTC	CASSYSDRGYEQYF
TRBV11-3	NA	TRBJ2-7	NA	TGTGCCAGCATGGACAGGACTAAGCGAGACGAGCAGTACTTC	CASMDRTKRDEQYF
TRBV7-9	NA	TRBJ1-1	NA	TGTGCCAGCAGCTTTCTTGCGACTACCTTTAACTTT	CASSFLATTFNF
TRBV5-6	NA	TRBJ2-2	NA	TGTGCCAGCAGCTTGGCAGCCGGGGAGCTGTTTTTT	CASSLAAGELFF
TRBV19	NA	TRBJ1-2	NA	TGTGCCAGTAGCCTCGGGTCGTTCGGGAACTATGGCTACACCTTC	CASSLGSFGNYGYTF
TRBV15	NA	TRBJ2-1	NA	TGTGCCACCAGCAGTCATTGGAATGAGCAGTTCTTC	CATSSHWNEQFF
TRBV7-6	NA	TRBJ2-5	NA	TGTGCCAGCAGCTTACACCTACAAGAGACCCAGTACTTC	CASSLHLQETQYF
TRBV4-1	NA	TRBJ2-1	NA	TGCGCCAGCAGCCAAGAACCTGGCCGGACCTCCTACAATGAGCAGTTCTTC	CASSQEPGRTSYNEQFF
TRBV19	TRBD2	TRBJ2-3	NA	TGTGCCAGTAGTATACCGAGCGGGAGTTCAGATACGCAGTATTTT	CASSIPSGSSDTQYF
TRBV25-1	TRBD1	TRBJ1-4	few	TGTGCCAGCAGTGGGACAGGGGATGTGGAAAAACTGTTTTTT	CASSGTGDVEKLFF
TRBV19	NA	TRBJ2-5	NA	TGTGCCAGTAGCTGGGAGGCAGGGGAGACCCAGTACTTC	CASSWEAGETQYF